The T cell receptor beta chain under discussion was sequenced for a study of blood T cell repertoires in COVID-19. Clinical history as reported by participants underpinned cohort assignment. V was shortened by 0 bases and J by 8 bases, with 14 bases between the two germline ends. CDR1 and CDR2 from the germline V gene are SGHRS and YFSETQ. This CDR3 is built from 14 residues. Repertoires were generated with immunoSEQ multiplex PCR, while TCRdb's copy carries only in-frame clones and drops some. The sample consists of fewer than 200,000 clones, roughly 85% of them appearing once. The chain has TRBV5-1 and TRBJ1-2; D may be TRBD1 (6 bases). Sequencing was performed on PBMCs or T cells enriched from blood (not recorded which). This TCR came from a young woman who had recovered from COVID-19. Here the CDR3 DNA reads TGCGCCAGCAGCTTGGGGACAGAGGAGACAGGCTACACCTTC. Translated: CASSLGTEETGYTF.